This passage covers 5 T cell receptor beta chains from one sample sequenced in a study. Cells sorted as Tregs were CD4+, CD25+ and CD127-/low. TCRdb redid the calling of the 5' RACE reads with MiXCR, one entry per CDR3 protein. The sample holds tens of thousands of distinct CDR3 sequences, more than 25% seen once. Sequencing was done on a sample of tumor-infiltrating Tregs sorted from the breast tumor. The source of these receptors is a female donor with breast cancer.

The gene calls are TRBV9 and TRBJ2-7; TRBD1 matches 11 bases. From germline, CDR1 is SGDLS and CDR2 YYNGEE. This CDR3 is 17 amino acids long. With V trimmed by 4 bases and J by 0 bases, 9 bases remained unmatched. The CDR3 loop reads CASSPGGGTGGSYEQYF. DNA of the CDR3: TGTGCCAGCAGCCCGGGAGGAGGGACAGGGGGCTCCTACGAGCAGTACTTC.

Sample share makes this clonotype medium-sized. V gene TRBV20-1 combines with J gene TRBJ2-1; 13 nucleotides line up with TRBD2. The V gene's germline CDR1 is DFQATT and CDR2 SNEGSKA (reference sequence). The CDR3 spans 15 residues. V shed 5 bases and J 6 bases; nucleotides not matched to a gene: 7. The CDR3 DNA follows: TGCAGTGCTTATGGACTAGCGGGAGTCCTCAATGAGCAGTTCTTC. Translating gives CSAYGLAGVLNEQFF.

This clonotype showed up just a few times. The V call is TRBV24-1, the J call TRBJ1-1; a weak D match, TRBD1 (5 bases). The germline V gene has CDR1 KGHDR and CDR2 SFDVKD. V lost 8 bases and J 7 bases, leaving 10 bases between the germline ends. CDR3 length: 11 amino acids. The CDR3 region is CATKFGGEAFF. The CDR3 DNA is TGTGCCACCAAATTTGGGGGTGAAGCTTTCTTT.

The gene calls are TRBV20-1 and TRBJ1-3; 8 positions agree with TRBD1. The CDR3 runs to 15 residues. Trimming cost V 3 bases and J 4 bases; bases outside gene matches: 8. Germline CDR1 and CDR2: DFQATT and SNEGSKA (reference sequence). The CDR3 DNA sequence: TGCAGTGCTAGGATCCAGGGGGCGGCAGGAAACACCATATATTTT. Amino acids: CSARIQGAAGNTIYF.

There are a few counts of this clonotype. This rearrangement joins TRBV20-1 to TRBJ1-6, with 7 bases identical to TRBD1. Trimming took 6 bases from V and 7 from J; bases not matched to a gene: 12. Per the germline V gene, CDR1 is DFQATT and CDR2 is SNEGSKA (reference sequence). The CDR3 covers 15 residues. CDR3: CSAPSRQGGNSPLHF. The DNA for the CDR3 is TGCAGTGCGCCTTCCCGACAGGGAGGGAATTCACCCCTCCACTTT.